Listed below are T cell receptor beta chains from one sample, sequenced in a study of early T cells in non-severe SARS-CoV-2 infection. TCRdb analysed the 5' RACE reads with MiXCR anew, one entry per CDR3 protein. Of around 63,000 distinct CDR3 sequences listed, 8% to 10% were seen once; the top ten hold about 14%. Sample: whole blood, taken at baseline. The source is an adult who was a healthcare worker with PCR-confirmed SARS-CoV-2 infection or an uninfected control (not recorded which). Both conserved end residues are part of each CDR3. The D gene is left open where the match is weak. Rows may omit the clone size; those that give it use once, few, many or a size class.

len	abundance	v_gene	j_gene	d_gene	CDR3aa	CDR3nt
12	many	TRBV3-1	TRBJ2-2	NA	CASSPRRGELFF	TGTGCCAGCAGCCCCCGGAGGGGGGAGCTGTTTTTT
13	many	TRBV20-1	TRBJ1-1	NA	CSARVQLNTEAFF	TGCAGTGCTAGGGTACAGTTGAACACTGAAGCTTTCTTT
15	many	TRBV5-1	TRBJ2-2	TRBD1	CASSPEGANTGELFF	TGCGCCAGCAGCCCAGAGGGGGCTAACACCGGGGAGCTGTTTTTT
16	few	TRBV30	TRBJ1-5	NA	CAWSVPGRNSNQPQHF	TGTGCCTGGAGTGTACCTGGACGGAATAGCAATCAGCCCCAGCATTTT
15	NA	TRBV7-3	TRBJ2-1	NA	CASSPTRGKGNEQFF	TGTGCCAGCAGCCCAACAAGGGGAAAAGGGAATGAGCAGTTCTTC
14	NA	TRBV12-3/TRBV12-4	TRBJ1-5	NA	CASSLGRSNQPQHF	TGTGCCAGCAGTTTAGGGAGGAGCAATCAGCCCCAGCATTTT
14	many	TRBV20-1	TRBJ1-6	TRBD1	CSAVTGTGGSPLHF	TGCAGTGCTGTCACCGGGACAGGGGGATCACCCCTCCACTTT
12	NA	TRBV29-1	TRBJ1-1	NA	CSVEDLGVGAFF	TGCAGCGTTGAAGATTTGGGGGTGGGAGCTTTCTTT
13	few	TRBV24-1	TRBJ2-1	NA	CATARSSYNEQFF	TGTGCCACCGCCCGGAGCTCCTACAATGAGCAGTTCTTC
13	many	TRBV12-3/TRBV12-4	TRBJ1-1	NA	CASSFLMNTEAFF	TGTGCCAGCAGTTTTCTCATGAACACTGAAGCTTTCTTT
15	many	TRBV10-1	TRBJ1-5	NA	CASTETELTNQPQHF	TGCGCCAGCACGGAGACGGAGCTTACTAATCAGCCCCAGCATTTT
14	NA	TRBV7-9	TRBJ1-1	TRBD1	CASSLEGADTEAFF	TGTGCCAGCAGCTTAGAGGGGGCAGACACTGAAGCTTTCTTT
19	NA	TRBV6-1	TRBJ2-2	TRBD2	CASSEGGGAASLNTGELFF	TGTGCCAGCAGTGAGGGGGGAGGGGCCGCATCCTTGAACACCGGGGAGCTGTTTTTT
16	few	TRBV4-3	TRBJ1-2	NA	CASSQKVTQTGYGYTF	TGCGCCAGCAGCCAAAAGGTGACTCAAACAGGGTATGGCTACACCTTC
14	NA	TRBV27	TRBJ2-7	TRBD2	CASSPSGITYEQYF	TGTGCCAGCAGTCCTAGCGGGATCACCTACGAGCAGTACTTC
12	few	TRBV29-1	TRBJ2-7	NA	CSVGAVRGEQYF	TGCAGCGTTGGGGCAGTGAGGGGCGAGCAGTACTTC
12	NA	TRBV7-2	TRBJ2-3	NA	CASSYNTDTQYF	TGTGCCAGCAGCTATAACACAGATACGCAGTATTTT
15	NA	TRBV2	TRBJ2-7	TRBD1	CASKLPTGAAYEQYF	TGTGCCAGCAAACTACCGACAGGGGCTGCCTACGAGCAGTACTTC
15	many	TRBV7-2	TRBJ1-4	NA	CASSLGQAGFEKLFF	TGTGCCAGCAGCTTAGGGCAGGCGGGATTTGAGAAACTGTTTTTT
13	NA	TRBV11-2	TRBJ1-1	NA	CASSSAHRTEAFF	TGTGCCAGCAGCTCGGCCCATCGGACTGAAGCTTTCTTT
14	many	TRBV7-2	TRBJ2-3	NA	CASSFAGATDTQYF	TGTGCCAGCAGCTTCGCGGGCGCTACAGATACGCAGTATTTT
16	many	TRBV6-5	TRBJ1-1	NA	CASSNPGALTNTEAFF	TGTGCCAGCAGCAACCCAGGGGCCCTCACGAACACTGAAGCTTTCTTT
12	few	TRBV24-1	TRBJ2-2	NA	CATGQLTGELFF	TGTGCCACGGGACAACTCACCGGGGAGCTGTTTTTT
15	NA	TRBV7-9	TRBJ2-7	TRBD2	CASSLGETSGYEQYF	TGTGCCAGCAGCTTAGGGGAGACTAGCGGATACGAGCAGTACTTC
13	NA	TRBV3-1	TRBJ2-7	NA	CASSQTSLYEQYF	TGTGCCAGCAGCCAAACGTCCCTCTACGAGCAGTACTTC
16	few	TRBV7-7	TRBJ2-5	NA	CASSLAWDGGKETQYF	TGTGCTAGCAGCTTAGCATGGGACGGAGGAAAAGAGACCCAGTACTTC
14	many	TRBV11-2	TRBJ2-1	NA	CASRGLADYNEQFF	TGTGCCAGCAGGGGATTAGCGGACTACAATGAGCAGTTCTTC
16	NA	TRBV7-8	TRBJ2-1	NA	CASSLEGLSSYNEQFF	TGTGCCAGCAGCTTAGAGGGGTTAAGCTCCTACAATGAGCAGTTCTTC
16	many	TRBV12-3/TRBV12-4	TRBJ2-1	TRBD2	CASSRRWVRENNEQFF	TGTGCCAGCAGCCGGAGATGGGTGCGGGAGAACAATGAGCAGTTCTTC
17	few	TRBV28	TRBJ1-1	NA	CASSSLRGTLMNTEAFF	TGTGCCAGCAGTTCCCTAAGGGGAACCCTTATGAACACTGAAGCTTTCTTT
13	NA	TRBV20-1	TRBJ2-7	TRBD1	CSAEGTGDYEQYF	TGCAGTGCGGAGGGGACAGGTGACTACGAGCAGTACTTC
16	NA	TRBV12-3/TRBV12-4	TRBJ2-1	NA	CASSLGGGTGVHEQFF	TGTGCCAGCAGTTTAGGAGGCGGGACTGGGGTTCATGAGCAGTTCTTC
17	NA	TRBV28	TRBJ2-2	NA	CASSYSMSIPNTGELFF	TGTGCCAGCAGTTATTCTATGTCGATCCCGAACACCGGGGAGCTGTTTTTT
17	NA	TRBV2	TRBJ2-1	TRBD2	CASRHGTSGSSYNEQFF	TGTGCCAGCAGGCACGGGACTAGCGGGAGCTCCTACAATGAGCAGTTCTTC
14	many	TRBV7-9	TRBJ1-2	NA	CASSPPGGSYGYTF	TGTGCCAGCAGCCCCCCGGGGGGCTCCTATGGCTACACCTTC
13	many	TRBV7-8	TRBJ2-1	NA	CASSLGLDNEQFF	TGTGCCAGCAGCTTAGGTTTGGACAATGAGCAGTTCTTC
14	NA	TRBV5-6	TRBJ1-3	NA	CASRVRTSGNTIYF	TGTGCCAGCAGAGTTAGGACGTCTGGAAACACCATATATTTT
13	many	TRBV9	TRBJ2-5	TRBD2	CASSQGLAETQYF	TGTGCCAGCAGCCAAGGACTAGCGGAGACCCAGTACTTC
13	few	TRBV6-1	TRBJ2-7	NA	CAGRFGQGHEQYF	TGTGCCGGCCGTTTTGGGCAGGGTCACGAGCAGTACTTC
16	NA	TRBV5-1	TRBJ1-1	NA	CAISSAVGPRNTEAFF	TGCGCCATCAGCTCGGCGGTAGGGCCGAGGAACACTGAAGCTTTCTTT
15	NA	TRBV6-5	TRBJ2-4	TRBD2	CASSYSGRAANIQYF	TGTGCCAGCAGTTATAGCGGGAGGGCCGCAAACATTCAGTACTTC
18	few	TRBV12-3/TRBV12-4	TRBJ2-1	TRBD2	CASSQGTSGSGRYNEQFF	TGTGCCAGCAGCCAAGGGACTAGCGGGAGCGGTCGGTACAATGAGCAGTTCTTC
14	many	TRBV3-1	TRBJ1-5	NA	CASSQGGGNQPQHF	TGTGCCAGCAGCCAAGGGGGGGGCAATCAGCCCCAGCATTTT